One and the same sample provided the 2 T cell receptor beta chains below, sequenced in a study of T cell repertoires in cytomegalovirus infection. One entry per CDR3 protein, called by TCRdb with MiXCR from the reads. Of around 740,000 distinct CDR3 sequences in the sample, about a third were seen once. The sequencing sample was made of PBMCs. The receptor set was obtained from a human donor in good health (CMV status not recorded). Some clones in this sample may be carry-over from other donors' samples.

A note on this clonotype: No conserved phenylalanine or tryptophan ends this CDR3, so it is likely a read error. V is TRBV5-5 and J is TRBJ2-5; 7 bases match TRBD1. CDR3 length: 16 residues. Germline loops: CDR1 SGHKS, CDR2 YYEKEE (reference sequence). Trimming cost V 5 bases and J 4 bases; bases outside gene matches: 14. The CDR3 DNA sequence: TGTGCCAGCAGAATGGTCAACCGGGACAGAGGAGAGACCCAGTACTTA. Encoded protein: CASRMVNRDRGETQYL.

The J gene is TRBJ2-3, the V gene TRBV20-1; 9 nucleotides line up with TRBD2. This CDR3 contains 19 residues. The germline gives CDR1 DFQATT, CDR2 SNEGSKA (reference sequence). V lost 7 bases, J lost 2 bases, and 22 bases stayed unmatched. This chain's CDR3 is CSVPTPQRLAGTNTDTQYF. CDR3 DNA: TGCAGTGTCCCGACCCCCCAGCGCCTAGCGGGGACGAACACAGATACGCAGTATTTT.